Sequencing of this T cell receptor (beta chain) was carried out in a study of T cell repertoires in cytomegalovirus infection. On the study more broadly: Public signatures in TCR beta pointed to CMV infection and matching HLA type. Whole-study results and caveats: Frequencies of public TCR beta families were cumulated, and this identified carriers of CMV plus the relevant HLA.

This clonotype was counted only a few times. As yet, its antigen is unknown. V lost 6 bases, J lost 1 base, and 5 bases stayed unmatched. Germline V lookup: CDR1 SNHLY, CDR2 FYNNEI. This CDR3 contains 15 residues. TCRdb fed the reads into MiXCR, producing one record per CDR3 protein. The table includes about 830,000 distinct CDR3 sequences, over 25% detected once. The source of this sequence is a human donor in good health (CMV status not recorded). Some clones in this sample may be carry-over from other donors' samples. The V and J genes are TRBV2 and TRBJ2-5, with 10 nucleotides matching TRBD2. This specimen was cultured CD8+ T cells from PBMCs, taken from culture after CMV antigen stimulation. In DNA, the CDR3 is TGTGCCAGCAGAGTTAGCGGGGGGCCCCAAGAGACCCAGTACTTC. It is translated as CASRVSGGPQETQYF.